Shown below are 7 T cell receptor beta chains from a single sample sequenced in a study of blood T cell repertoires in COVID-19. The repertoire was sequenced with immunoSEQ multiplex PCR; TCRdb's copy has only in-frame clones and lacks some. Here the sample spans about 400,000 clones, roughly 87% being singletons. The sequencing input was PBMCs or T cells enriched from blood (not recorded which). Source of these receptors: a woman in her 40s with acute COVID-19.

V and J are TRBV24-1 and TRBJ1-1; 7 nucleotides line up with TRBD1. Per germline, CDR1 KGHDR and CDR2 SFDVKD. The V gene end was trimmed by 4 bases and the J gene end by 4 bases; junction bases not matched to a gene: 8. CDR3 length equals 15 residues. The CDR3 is CATSDPRQGGTEAFF. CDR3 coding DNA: TGTGCCACCAGTGACCCCCGACAGGGAGGCACTGAAGCTTTCTTT.

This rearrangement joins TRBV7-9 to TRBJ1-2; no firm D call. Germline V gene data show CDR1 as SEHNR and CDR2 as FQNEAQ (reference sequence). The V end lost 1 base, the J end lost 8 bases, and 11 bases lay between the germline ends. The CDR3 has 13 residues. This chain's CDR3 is CASSLVQPNGYTF. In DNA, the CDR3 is TGTGCCAGCAGCTTAGTACAGCCGAACGGCTACACCTTC.

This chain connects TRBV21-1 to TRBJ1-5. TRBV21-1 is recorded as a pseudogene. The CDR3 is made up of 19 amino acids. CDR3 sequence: CASSIRGGEPIKSNQPQHF. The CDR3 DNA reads TGTGCCAGCAGCATACGGGGAGGGGAGCCGATTAAGAGCAATCAGCCCCAGCATTTT.

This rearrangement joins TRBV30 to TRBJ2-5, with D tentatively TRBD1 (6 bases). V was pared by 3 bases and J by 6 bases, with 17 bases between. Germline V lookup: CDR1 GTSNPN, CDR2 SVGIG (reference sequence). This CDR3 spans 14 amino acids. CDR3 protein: CAWSGSGVVQTQYF. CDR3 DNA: TGTGCCTGGAGCGGCTCAGGGGTCGTTCAGACCCAGTACTTC.

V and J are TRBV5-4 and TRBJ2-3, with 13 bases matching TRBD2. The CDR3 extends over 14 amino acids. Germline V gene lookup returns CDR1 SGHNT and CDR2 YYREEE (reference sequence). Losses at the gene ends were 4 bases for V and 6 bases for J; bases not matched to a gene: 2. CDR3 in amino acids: CASSPGLAGDTQYF. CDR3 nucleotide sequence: TGTGCCAGCAGCCCGGGACTAGCGGGGGATACGCAGTATTTT.

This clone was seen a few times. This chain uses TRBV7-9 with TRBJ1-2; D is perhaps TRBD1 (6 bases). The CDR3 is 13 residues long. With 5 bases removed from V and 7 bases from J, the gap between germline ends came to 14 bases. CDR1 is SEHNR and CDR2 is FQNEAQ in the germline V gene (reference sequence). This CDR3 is CASSNPGEGGYTF. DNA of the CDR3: TGTGCCAGCAGCAATCCAGGGGAAGGTGGCTACACCTTC.

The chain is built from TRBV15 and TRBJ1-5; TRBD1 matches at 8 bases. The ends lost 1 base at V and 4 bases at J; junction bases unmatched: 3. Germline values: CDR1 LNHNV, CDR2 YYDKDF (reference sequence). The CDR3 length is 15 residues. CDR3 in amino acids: CATSRGRTGNQPQHF. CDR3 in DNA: TGTGCCACCAGCAGAGGCCGGACAGGGAATCAGCCCCAGCATTTT.